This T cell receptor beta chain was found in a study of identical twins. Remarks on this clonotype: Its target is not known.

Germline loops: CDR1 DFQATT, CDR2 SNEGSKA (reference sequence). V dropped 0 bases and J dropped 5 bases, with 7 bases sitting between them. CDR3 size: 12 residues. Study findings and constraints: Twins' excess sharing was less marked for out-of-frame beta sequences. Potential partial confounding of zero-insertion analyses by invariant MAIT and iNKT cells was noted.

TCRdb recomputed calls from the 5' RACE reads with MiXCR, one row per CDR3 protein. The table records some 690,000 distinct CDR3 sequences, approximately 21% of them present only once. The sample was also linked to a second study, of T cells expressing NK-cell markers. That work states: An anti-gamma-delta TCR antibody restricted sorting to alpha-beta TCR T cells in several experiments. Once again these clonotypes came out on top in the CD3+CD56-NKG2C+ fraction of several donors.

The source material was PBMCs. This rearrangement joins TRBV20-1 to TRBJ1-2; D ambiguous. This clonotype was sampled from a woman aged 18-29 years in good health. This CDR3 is CSARDTAYGYTF. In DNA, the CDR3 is TGCAGTGCTAGAGATACGGCTTATGGCTACACCTTC.